Listed here are 17 T cell receptor beta chains from one sample, sequenced in a study of cytomegalovirus exposure and HLA in healthy donors (dated by TCRdb to about 2017). The library was produced with the immunoSEQ multiplex PCR assay. The multiplex PCR relied on a mix of 60 forward primers for TCR Vbeta segments and 13 reverse primers for TCR Jbeta segments. The immuneACCESS repertoire file appears here via TCRdb, limited to in-frame rearrangements. These files lack a portion of the clones; in checked studies, under half of the deficit traces to unresolved V genes, and the cause of the others is not known. In all, the sample holds over 100,000 clones, and around 70% of those were seen once. The ten top clones hold approximately 7.2% of the sample. The sample taken for sequencing was PBMCs. The receptors come from a male donor in good health and CMV-seronegative.

The sample holds a few counts of this clone. The V gene is TRBV28, the J gene TRBJ1-5; a possible D gene is TRBD1 (5 bases). Looked up from germline, CDR1 is MDHEN and CDR2 is SYDVKM. This CDR3 has 13 residues. V dropped 4 bases and J dropped 6 bases, with 10 bases sitting between them. CDR3 coding DNA: TGTGCCAGCAGTTACCAGGGAGGTCAGCCCCAGCATTTT. The encoded protein is CASSYQGGQPQHF.

Of note for this clone: Its ends do not fully match the called genes, so a read error is possible. The gene calls are TRBV28 and TRBJ1-2; 7 bases are a match to TRBD1. The CDR3 covers 18 residues. Germline V lookup: CDR1 MDHEN, CDR2 SYDVKM. DNA of the CDR3: TGTGCCAGCAGTTTGACAAGGGACAGCATAAGGACTAAGTATGGCTACACCTTC. Its protein is CASSLTRDSIRTKYGYTF.

The chain carries TRBV7-2 and TRBJ2-7, with 9 positions matching TRBD1. Germline V gene lookup returns CDR1 SGHTA and CDR2 FQGNSA. J gave up 6 bases and V 4 bases, and 13 bases lay outside the gene matches. The CDR3 sequence is 16 residues long. CDR3 sequence reads: CASSSLGGTGLGEQYF. In nucleotides, the CDR3 is TGTGCCAGCAGCTCGCTCGGTGGGACAGGGCTCGGCGAGCAGTACTTC. The full variable domain, in which reference TRBV7-2 and TRBJ2-7 provide the parts outside the CDR3, is GAGVSQSPSNKVTEKGKDVELRCDPISGHTALYWYRQSLGQGLEFLIYFQGNSAPDKSGLPSDRFSAERTGGSVSTLTIQRTQQEDSAVYLCASSSLGGTGLGEQYFGPGTRLTVT.

This clone has a single count. This rearrangement joins TRBV4-3 to TRBJ1-5; possible D gene TRBD1, 6 bases. Trimming took 2 bases from V and 7 from J, leaving 15 bases between them. Germline CDR1 and CDR2: LGHNA and YSLEER. The CDR3 length is 15 residues. CDR3 sequence reads: CASSQHPGGQQPQHF. The CDR3 coding sequence is TGCGCCAGCAGCCAACATCCCGGGGGGCAACAGCCCCAGCATTTT.

Turning to this clone: The junction departs from germline at one end; a sequencing error may be responsible. J is TRBJ2-5 and V is TRBV7-9; D is possibly TRBD1 (6 bases). CDR3 length equals 15 residues. Germline lookup yields CDR1 SEHNR and CDR2 FQNEAQ (reference sequence). The CDR3 spells CSSSLFPGTQETQYF. CDR3 sequence (DNA): TGTTCCAGCAGCTTATTCCCCGGGACACAAGAGACCCAGTACTTC.

J is TRBJ2-1 and V is TRBV11-3; 12 bases map to TRBD1. The ends lost 4 bases at V and 8 bases at J; junction bases unmatched: 6. The CDR3 sequence is 15 residues long. Per germline, CDR1 SGHNT and CDR2 YENEEA. CDR3 residues: CASSSGQGAFDEQFF. The CDR3 nucleotides are TGTGCCAGCAGCTCGGGACAGGGGGCCTTCGATGAGCAGTTCTTC. Filled out from reference TRBV11-3 and TRBJ2-1, the complete variable domain reads EAGVVQSPRYKIIEKKQPVAFWCNPISGHNTLYWYLQNLGQGPELLIRYENEEAVDDSQLPKDRFSAERLKGVDSTLKIQPAELGDSAVYLCASSSGQGAFDEQFFGPGTRLTVL.

The chain is built from TRBV18 and TRBJ1-1; possible D gene TRBD1, 6 bases. Germline CDR1 reads KGHSH; CDR2 reads LQKENI. The CDR3 loop spans 17 amino acids. V was cut by 3 bases and J by 1 base, with 18 bases left in between. The CDR3 reads CASSPLPRQDENTEAFF. DNA for the CDR3: TGTGCCAGCTCACCCCTACCCCGACAGGATGAGAACACTGAAGCTTTCTTT.

V is TRBV15 and J is TRBJ2-1; D is unclear. Per germline, CDR1 LNHNV and CDR2 YYDKDF (reference sequence). The CDR3 has 13 residues. Trimming took 0 bases from V and 8 from J, leaving 8 bases between them. The CDR3 DNA is TGTGCCACCAGCAGAGATGTCGGGTATGAGCAGTTCTTC. The encoded protein is CATSRDVGYEQFF.

The chain joins TRBV6-1 to TRBJ1-2, with TRBD1 matching 7 bases. With V trimmed by 3 bases and J by 3 bases, 10 bases remained unmatched. This CDR3 is built from 16 residues. Germline CDR1 MNHNS, CDR2 SASEGT. The DNA for the CDR3 is TGTGCCAGCAGTGAGGACTTCCGGGACAGTGACTATGGCTACACCTTC. Its translation: CASSEDFRDSDYGYTF.

The CDR3 region has the DNA TGTGCCAGCAGTGGAGCGAGGACAGGAGACGGCTACACCTTC. Protein product: CASSGARTGDGYTF. The rearrangement links TRBV6-1 to TRBJ1-2, with 7 bases that match TRBD1. This CDR3 comprises 14 residues. Trimming at V came to 4 bases and at J to 8 bases, leaving 10 bases not matched to a gene. The germline V gene has CDR1 MNHNS and CDR2 SASEGT.

V and J are TRBV27 and TRBJ1-2; 7 bases match TRBD1. Germline CDR1 MNHEY, CDR2 SMNVEV (reference sequence). The trim removed 6 bases at V and 7 bases at J, leaving 5 bases unmatched. The CDR3 contains 12 residues. This CDR3 is CASRGGILGYTF. CDR3 DNA sequence: TGTGCCAGCAGAGGGGGCATCCTTGGCTACACCTTC.

The chain links TRBV25-1 to TRBJ1-1; no definite D call. Trimming cost V 3 bases and J 1 base, with 12 bases left between them. The CDR3 totals 15 residues. The germline V gene has CDR1 MGHDK and CDR2 SYGVNS. The CDR3: CASSELPGRNTEAFF. In DNA form, the CDR3 reads TGTGCCAGCAGTGAGCTTCCCGGGAGGAACACTGAAGCTTTCTTT.

About this clone: This specimen includes other DNA sequences encoding the same CDR3. The chain carries TRBV4-3 and TRBJ2-3; D remains ambiguous. The germline V gene has CDR1 LGHNA and CDR2 YSLEER. V was trimmed by 0 bases and J by 2 bases, leaving 6 bases between them. This CDR3 has 14 amino acids. CDR3 protein: CASSQDGSTDTQYF. CDR3 in DNA: TGCGCCAGCAGCCAAGATGGCTCCACAGATACGCAGTATTTT.

This clone was recorded a few times. This specimen includes other DNA sequences encoding the same CDR3. V and J are TRBV5-1 and TRBJ2-7; D might be TRBD2 (5 bases). The germline gives CDR1 SGHRS, CDR2 YFSETQ. Trimming pared 0 bases from V and 3 bases from J, leaving 10 bases between. CDR3 length equals 14 residues. The CDR3 loop is CASSLGTGNYEQYF. The CDR3 DNA sequence: TGCGCCAGCAGCTTGGGGACGGGAAACTACGAGCAGTACTTC.

The chain has TRBV4-3 and TRBJ2-6; 11 positions agree with TRBD1. This CDR3 has 18 amino acids. V lost 2 bases, J lost 2 bases, and 5 bases stayed unmatched. The germline gives CDR1 LGHNA, CDR2 YSLEER. CDR3: CASSQSGQGAPGANVLTF. The CDR3 DNA reads as TGCGCCAGCAGCCAATCCGGACAGGGGGCGCCTGGGGCCAACGTCCTGACTTTC.

The gene calls are TRBV28 and TRBJ2-7; D perhaps matches TRBD1 (7 bases). Germline loops: CDR1 MDHEN, CDR2 SYDVKM. The V gene lost 2 bases and the J gene lost 4 bases, with 18 bases spanning the gap. This CDR3 is 16 amino acids long. The CDR3 spells CASSLPFPAGGYEQYF. As DNA, the CDR3 is TGTGCCAGCAGTTTACCTTTCCCGGCAGGGGGGTACGAGCAGTACTTC.

CDR3: CASSQGARSNEQFF. The CDR3 DNA sequence: TGCGCCAGCAGCCAAGGGGCCAGATCCAATGAGCAGTTCTTC. The chain links TRBV4-3 to TRBJ2-1; D is ambiguous. There are 14 residues in the CDR3. Trimming cost V 1 base and J 6 bases, with 10 bases left between them. Germline values: CDR1 LGHNA, CDR2 YSLEER.